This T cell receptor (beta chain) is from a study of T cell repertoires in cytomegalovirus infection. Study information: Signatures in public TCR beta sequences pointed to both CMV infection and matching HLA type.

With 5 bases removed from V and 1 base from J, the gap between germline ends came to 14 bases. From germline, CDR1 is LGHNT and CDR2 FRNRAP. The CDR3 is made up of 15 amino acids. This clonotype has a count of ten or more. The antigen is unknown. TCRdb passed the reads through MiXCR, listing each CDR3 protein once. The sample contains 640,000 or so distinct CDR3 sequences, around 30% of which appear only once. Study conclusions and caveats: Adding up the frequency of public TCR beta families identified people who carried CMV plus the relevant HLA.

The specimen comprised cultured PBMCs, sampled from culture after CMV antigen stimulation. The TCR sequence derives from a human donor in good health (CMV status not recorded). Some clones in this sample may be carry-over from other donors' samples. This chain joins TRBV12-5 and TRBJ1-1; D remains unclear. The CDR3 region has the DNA TGTGCTAGTGGTGCCACCCGGACGGCGAACACTGAAGCTTTCTTT. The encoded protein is CASGATRTANTEAFF.